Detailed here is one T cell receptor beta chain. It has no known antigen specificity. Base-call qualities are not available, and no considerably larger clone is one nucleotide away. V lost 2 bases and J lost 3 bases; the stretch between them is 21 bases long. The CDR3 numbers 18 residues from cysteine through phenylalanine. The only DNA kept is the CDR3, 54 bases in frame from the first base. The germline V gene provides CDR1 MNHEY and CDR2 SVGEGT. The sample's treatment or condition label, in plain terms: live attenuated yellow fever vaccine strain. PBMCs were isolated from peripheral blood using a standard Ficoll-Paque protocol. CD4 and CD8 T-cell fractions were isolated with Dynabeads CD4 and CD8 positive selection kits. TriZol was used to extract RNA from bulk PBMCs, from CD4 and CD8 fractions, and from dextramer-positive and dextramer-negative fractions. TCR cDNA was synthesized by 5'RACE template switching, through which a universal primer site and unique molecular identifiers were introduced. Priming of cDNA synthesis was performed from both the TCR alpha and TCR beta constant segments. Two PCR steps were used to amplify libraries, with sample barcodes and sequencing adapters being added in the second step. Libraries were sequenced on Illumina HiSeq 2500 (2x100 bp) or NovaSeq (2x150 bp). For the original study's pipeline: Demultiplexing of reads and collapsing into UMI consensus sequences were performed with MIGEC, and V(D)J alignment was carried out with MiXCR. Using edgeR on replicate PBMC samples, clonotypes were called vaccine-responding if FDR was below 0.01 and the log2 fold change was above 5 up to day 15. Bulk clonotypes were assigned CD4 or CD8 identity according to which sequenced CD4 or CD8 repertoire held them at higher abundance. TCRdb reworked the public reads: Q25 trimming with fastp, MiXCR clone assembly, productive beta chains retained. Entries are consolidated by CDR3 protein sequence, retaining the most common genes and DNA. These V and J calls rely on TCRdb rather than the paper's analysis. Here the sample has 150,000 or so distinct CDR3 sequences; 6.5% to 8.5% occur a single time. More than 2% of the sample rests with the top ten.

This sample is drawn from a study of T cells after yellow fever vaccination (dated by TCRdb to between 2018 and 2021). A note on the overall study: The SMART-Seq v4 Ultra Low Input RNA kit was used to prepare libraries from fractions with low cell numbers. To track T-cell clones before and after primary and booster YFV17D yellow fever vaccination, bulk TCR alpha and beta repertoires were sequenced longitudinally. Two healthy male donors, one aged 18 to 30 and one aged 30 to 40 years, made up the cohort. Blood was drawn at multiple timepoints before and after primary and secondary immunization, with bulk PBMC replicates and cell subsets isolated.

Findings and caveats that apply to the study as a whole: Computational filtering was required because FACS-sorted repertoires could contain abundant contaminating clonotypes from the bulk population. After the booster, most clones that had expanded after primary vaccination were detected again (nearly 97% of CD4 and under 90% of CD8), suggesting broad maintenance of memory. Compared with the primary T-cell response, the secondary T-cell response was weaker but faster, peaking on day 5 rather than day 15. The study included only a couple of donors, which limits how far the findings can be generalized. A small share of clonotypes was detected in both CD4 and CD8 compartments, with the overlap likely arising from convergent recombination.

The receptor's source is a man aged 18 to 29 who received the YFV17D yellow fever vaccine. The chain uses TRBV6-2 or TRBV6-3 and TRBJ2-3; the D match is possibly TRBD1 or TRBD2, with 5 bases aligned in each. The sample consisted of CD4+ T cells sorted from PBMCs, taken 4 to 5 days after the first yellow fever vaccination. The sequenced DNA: TGTGCCAGCAGTTACACCCCGACGGTCGGGACGCAGACAGATACGCAGTATTTT. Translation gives CASSYTPTVGTQTDTQYF.